This T cell receptor (beta chain) is drawn from a study of CD8 T cells in ankylosing spondylitis (dated by TCRdb to 2016 to 2017). Concerning the study at large: The study set out to find disease-linked TCR variants by profiling T cell receptor beta repertoires in ankylosing spondylitis patients and healthy donors. The full study cohort was made up of roughly 25 ankylosing spondylitis patients and approximately 100 healthy donors. Samples of peripheral blood were taken, and for ankylosing spondylitis patients, synovial fluid was collected as well. Here is what the overall study found, with its caveats: A TCR beta motif of roughly 8 highly homologous amino acid variants appeared characteristic of blood from ankylosing spondylitis patients. A CD8+ phenotype was shown by the disease-linked clones, which were found at relatively low frequencies in peripheral blood. The disease-linked clones were reported to be significantly enriched in matched synovial fluid samples from ankylosing spondylitis patients. Some motif variants had previously been reported in the synovial fluid and blood of reactive arthritis patients, which suggests shared mechanisms of disease initiation.

This clonotype was recorded many times. Its antigen has not been determined. No base quality values were provided; no much bigger clone lies one nucleotide off. Measured from the cysteine to the phenylalanine, the CDR3 is 14 residues long. This entry keeps only the CDR3 DNA: 42 bases, framed from base 1. A distance of 9 bases separates the germline ends of V and J, which lose 2 bases and 4 bases respectively. From the germline V gene, CDR1 is KGHDR and CDR2 is SFDVKD. Sequencing used an Illumina HiSeq 2500. TCR beta libraries were prepared by quantitative 5'-RACE with molecular barcodes. Per the source publication's procedure: A new computational method, built on a probabilistic model of VDJ rearrangement, was used to identify disease-linked TCR variants. TCRdb applied fastp at Q25 and MiXCR to the public reads, then kept only in-frame beta chains. Merged by CDR3 protein, the rows form single entries marked with the most common genes and DNA. These V and J calls originate from TCRdb's pipeline instead of the authors' own analysis. In this sample the table shows 200,000 to 250,000 distinct CDR3 sequences, around 25% of which occur a single time. The ten biggest clones cover under 7% of the sample.

Sequencing was performed on blood, either unsorted or a sorted T cell fraction (not recorded which). The chain was built from TRBV24-1 and TRBJ2-3, with the identity of the D gene unclear. This clonotype was obtained from a male donor with ankylosing spondylitis or in good health (not recorded which). The nucleotide sequence is given as TGTGCCACCAGTGATTCCCCGGGCCCAGATACGCAGTATTTT. Translated, this is CATSDSPGPDTQYF.